This T cell receptor beta chain is drawn from a study of CD8+CD57+ T cells in acquired aplastic anemia. Profiling of TCR beta VDJ combinations and CDR3 sequences used genomic DNA as template. TCRdb analysed the reads with MiXCR anew, one entry per CDR3 protein. This sample has about half a million distinct CDR3 sequences, with approximately 33% found just once. Individuals selected for sequencing had exhibited CD8+CD57+ cell expansion on flow cytometry. The patients, all of them, had severe acquired aplastic anemia. The germline V and J ends were trimmed by 7 bases and 5 bases, with 22 bases remaining between them. The CDR3 length is 17 residues. Germline V CDR1 and CDR2: SGHRS, YFSETQ.

Input material: sorted CD4+, CD8+, or CD8+CD57+ T cells (not recorded which) from PBMCs. The clonotype was recovered from a human donor with aplastic anemia. The chain is built from TRBV5-1 and TRBJ1-6; weak D call: TRBD1 (5 bases). The CDR3 DNA reads TGCGCCAGCCTCTTCGGTCAAAGGGGCAGAGATAATTCACCCCTCCACTTT. Protein product: CASLFGQRGRDNSPLHF.